A single sample is the source of the 31 T cell receptor beta chains below, sequenced in a study of blood T cell repertoires in COVID-19. Sequencing was performed with immunoSEQ multiplex PCR; in TCRdb, only in-frame clones are kept and a portion is missing. This table has more than 85,000 clones, around 90% appearing once. The specimen sequenced was peripheral blood. The receptors were sampled from a woman aged 45 to 65 with COVID-19, enrolled during active disease.

V usage is TRBV30 and J usage is TRBJ1-1, with D unclear. This CDR3 has 15 residues. Germline V lookup: CDR1 GTSNPN, CDR2 SVGIG (reference sequence). With 2 bases removed from V and 0 bases from J, the gap between germline ends came to 13 bases. The DNA of the CDR3 is TGTGCCTGGAGTAAGGCTGGACTCCTGAACACTGAAGCTTTCTTT. Encoded protein: CAWSKAGLLNTEAFF.

This clone was observed a single time. CDR3 loop: CASSEIRGYTEAFF. CDR3 DNA sequence: TGTGCCAGCAGTGAAATTCGCGGCTACACTGAAGCTTTCTTT. The chain has TRBV2 and TRBJ1-1; D call uncertain. The CDR3 length is 14 residues. Looked up from germline, CDR1 is SNHLY and CDR2 is FYNNEI. V was trimmed by 2 bases and J by 3 bases, leaving 10 bases between them.

V is TRBV11-3 and J is TRBJ1-3; no clear D. The V end lost 5 bases, the J end lost 0 bases, and 8 bases lay between the germline ends. The CDR3 is 14 residues long. Germline V gene sequence: CDR1 SGHNT, CDR2 YENEEA. The CDR3 loop is CASSPPGSGNTIYF. The CDR3 region has the DNA TGTGCCAGCAGCCCCCCGGGCTCTGGAAACACCATATATTTT.

The chain employs TRBV4-1 and TRBJ2-1, with 15 positions matching TRBD2. The CDR3 runs to 20 residues. The germline CDR1 and CDR2 sequences are MGHRA and YSYEKL. V shed 2 bases, J shed 5 bases, and the junction held 13 bases outside the gene matches. CDR3 sequence reads: CASSQPGLAGGPRQNNEQFF. DNA of the CDR3: TGCGCCAGCAGCCAACCGGGACTAGCGGGGGGCCCCCGTCAGAACAATGAGCAGTTCTTC.

The gene calls are TRBV20-1 and TRBJ1-2, with D unclear. Trimming shortened V by 3 bases and J by 0 bases, and 11 bases separated the two germline ends. In germline, CDR1 is DFQATT, CDR2 SNEGSKA (reference sequence). The CDR3 has 14 residues. CDR3 DNA sequence: TGCAGTGCTAGTGGAGAGTTAGCTAACTATGGCTACACCTTC. As protein: CSASGELANYGYTF.

The rearrangement joins TRBV5-8 to TRBJ2-5, with 11 bases aligning to TRBD2. The CDR3 spans 15 residues. J was trimmed by 4 bases and V by 1 base; bases with no gene match: 3. Germline CDR1 SGHTS, CDR2 YDEGEE. CDR3 in amino acids: CASSLSLAGGETQYF. CDR3 DNA sequence: TGTGCCAGCAGCTTGTCCCTAGCGGGGGGAGAGACCCAGTACTTC.

The chain links TRBV7-9 to TRBJ2-7, with TRBD2 as a possible D gene (6 bases). V lost 2 bases and J lost 0, with 20 bases in between. The germline CDR1 and CDR2 sequences are SEHNR and FQNEAQ (reference sequence). The CDR3 has 18 amino acids. The CDR3 DNA is TGTGCCAGCAGCTTAATGGAGGGTTTAACACAGAGCTCCTACGAGCAGTACTTC. Translated, it gives CASSLMEGLTQSSYEQYF.

V usage is TRBV9 and J usage is TRBJ1-1; TRBD1 agrees at 10 bases. The V gene end was trimmed by 0 bases and the J gene end by 1 base; junction bases not matched to a gene: 9. CDR1 is SGDLS and CDR2 is YYNGEE in the germline V gene. The CDR3 is 18 residues long. CDR3 bases: TGTGCCAGCAGCGTAGGCCTAGGACAGGGGGTACAGAACACTGAAGCTTTCTTT. Residues: CASSVGLGQGVQNTEAFF.

V usage is TRBV19 and J usage is TRBJ2-7; 7 bases are a match to TRBD2. The CDR3 is made up of 15 amino acids. V lost 8 bases and J lost 0; bases outside the gene matches: 10. Germline V lookup: CDR1 LNHDA, CDR2 SQIVND (reference sequence). The DNA of the CDR3 is TGTGCCAGTGGTACCGGCGGGGGTACCTCCTACGAGCAGTACTTC. It yields the protein CASGTGGGTSYEQYF.

The genes are TRBV19 and TRBJ2-7; 9 nucleotides agree with TRBD1. CDR3 length: 14 residues. Germline V gene data show CDR1 as LNHDA and CDR2 as SQIVND (reference sequence). J lost 3 bases, V lost 10 bases, and 10 bases had no gene match. As DNA, the CDR3 is TGTGCCACCCAACCGACAGGGGGTATCTACGAGCAGTACTTC. It codes for CATQPTGGIYEQYF.

V usage is TRBV27 and J usage is TRBJ1-1; the match to TRBD1 covers 7 bases. Looked up from germline, CDR1 is MNHEY and CDR2 is SMNVEV (reference sequence). The length of the CDR3 is 14 residues. Trimming cost V 4 bases and J 1 base; bases outside gene matches: 3. In nucleotides, the CDR3 is TGTGCCAGCAGTTCGGACAGGAGGAACACTGAAGCTTTCTTT. It encodes CASSSDRRNTEAFF.

The genes are TRBV5-5 and TRBJ2-1; no firm D call. The CDR3 is 17 amino acids. Germline V gene data show CDR1 as SGHKS and CDR2 as YYEKEE (reference sequence). V dropped 0 bases and J dropped 0 bases, with 13 bases sitting between them. CDR3 in DNA: TGTGCCAGCAGCTTGGGATCAATAACGGGCTCCTACAATGAGCAGTTCTTC. Protein: CASSLGSITGSYNEQFF. The entire variable domain, with the rest obtained from reference TRBV5-5 and TRBJ2-1, is as follows: DAGVTQSPTHLIKTRGQQVTLRCSPISGHKSVSWYQQVLGQGPQFIFQYYEKEERGRGNFPDRFSARQFPNYSSELNVNALLLGDSALYLCASSLGSITGSYNEQFFGPGTRLTVL.

The CDR3 protein is CASSYSRIRTDTQYF. The CDR3 nucleotides are TGTGCCAGCAGTTACTCGAGAATCAGGACAGATACGCAGTATTTT. This chain uses TRBV6-5 with TRBJ2-3; D unresolved. The germline V and J ends were trimmed by 0 bases and 3 bases, with 10 bases remaining between them. Per germline, CDR1 MNHEY and CDR2 SVGAGI. This CDR3 has 15 amino acids.

This chain uses TRBV5-6 with TRBJ1-2; 7 nucleotides align to TRBD1. V was pared by 7 bases and J by 4 bases, with 16 bases of the junction left unmatched. Germline V CDR1 and CDR2: SGHDT, YYEEEE. The CDR3 has 16 residues. CDR3 protein: CASEGPNRGTSYGYTF. The CDR3 nucleotides are TGTGCCAGCGAGGGGCCGAACAGGGGAACGAGCTATGGCTACACCTTC.

The chain is built from TRBV30 and TRBJ1-3; tentatively, D is TRBD1 (5 bases). Germline CDR1 GTSNPN, CDR2 SVGIG (reference sequence). V was clipped by 3 bases and J by 2 bases, with 11 bases between them. The CDR3 sequence is 14 residues long. DNA of the CDR3: TGTGCCTGGAGGGGGGGAGGCCCTGGAAACACCATATATTTT. Translating gives CAWRGGGPGNTIYF.

The chain joins TRBV5-6 to TRBJ2-3, with D perhaps TRBD1 (5 bases). The V end lost 1 base, the J end lost 2 bases, and 8 bases lay between the germline ends. CDR3 length: 14 residues. Germline CDR1 and CDR2: SGHDT and YYEEEE. Written as DNA, the CDR3 is TGTGCCAGCAGCTTGTCCAGGGTCACAGATACGCAGTATTTT. Its translation: CASSLSRVTDTQYF. Looking up the rest from reference TRBV5-6 and TRBJ2-3 gives the full variable domain: DAGVTQSPTHLIKTRGQQVTLRCSPKSGHDTVSWYQQALGQGPQFIFQYYEEEERQRGNFPDRFSGHQFPNYSSELNVNALLLGDSALYLCASSLSRVTDTQYFGPGTRLTVL.

The J gene is TRBJ2-3, the V gene TRBV5-1; 7 bases match TRBD2. V trimming: 4 bases; J trimming: 2 bases; junction bases outside the gene matches: 7. The CDR3 runs 15 residues. Per germline, CDR1 SGHRS and CDR2 YFSETQ. The chain's CDR3 is CASSLMTSPTDTQYF. Here the CDR3 DNA reads TGCGCCAGCAGCCTCATGACTAGCCCCACAGATACGCAGTATTTT.

This sequence joins TRBV5-1 and TRBJ2-1; 9 positions match TRBD2. CDR1 and CDR2 from the germline V gene are SGHRS and YFSETQ. Trimming removed 0 bases from V and 2 bases from J; junction bases left unmatched: 3. The CDR3 extends over 16 amino acids. CDR3 nucleotide sequence: TGCGCCAGCAGCTTGGGTCTAGCGGGGCCCTACAATGAGCAGTTCTTC. Its translation: CASSLGLAGPYNEQFF.

CDR3 amino acids: CASSHEGASNYGYTF. The CDR3 DNA is TGCGCCAGCAGCCATGAGGGGGCCTCCAACTATGGCTACACCTTC. The chain links TRBV5-1 to TRBJ1-2; 7 positions agree with TRBD1. This CDR3 comprises 15 residues. Germline V gene data show CDR1 as SGHRS and CDR2 as YFSETQ. Losses at the gene ends were 4 bases for V and 2 bases for J; bases not matched to a gene: 8.

The chain links TRBV28 to TRBJ2-5; 7 nucleotides agree with TRBD1. The CDR3 loop spans 16 amino acids. V lost 5 bases to trimming and J lost 2 bases; unmatched junction nucleotides: 11. Germline CDR1 and CDR2: MDHEN and SYDVKM. The CDR3 DNA follows: TGTGCCAGCAGTACTCCCCTGGGACAGATACAAGAGACCCAGTACTTC. Encoded protein: CASSTPLGQIQETQYF.

The V gene is TRBV30, the J gene TRBJ1-2; 8 bases are a match to TRBD1. The CDR3 is made up of 13 amino acids. CDR1 and CDR2 from the germline V gene are GTSNPN and SVGIG (reference sequence). The V segment lost 3 bases and the J segment 8 bases; nucleotides outside the gene matches: 8. The CDR3 loop is CAWRSSGGAGYTF. The CDR3 DNA reads as TGTGCCTGGAGGAGCTCAGGGGGCGCGGGCTACACCTTC.

The rearrangement uses TRBV7-9 and TRBJ2-7; D may be TRBD2 (7 bases). The V gene lost 2 bases and the J gene lost 5 bases, with 10 bases spanning the gap. This CDR3 is built from 13 residues. CDR1 is SEHNR, CDR2 FQNEAQ, per germline (reference sequence). CDR3 amino acids: CASSLPGGDEQYF. The DNA for the CDR3 is TGTGCCAGCAGCTTACCGGGGGGCGACGAGCAGTACTTC.

The V call is TRBV6-2 or TRBV6-3, the J call TRBJ2-7; unclear D gene. The CDR3 sequence is 15 residues long. Germline CDR1 MNHEY, CDR2 SVGEGT. Trimming removed 0 bases from V and 3 bases from J, with 12 bases in between. The CDR3 nucleotides are TGTGCCAGCAGTTACTCGGCAGTCCGACTCTACGAGCAGTACGTC. As protein: CASSYSAVRLYEQYV.

The gene calls are TRBV11-3 and TRBJ1-1; D is ambiguous. The CDR3 spans 12 residues. Looked up from germline, CDR1 is SGHNT and CDR2 is YENEEA. Trimming stripped 4 bases from V and 1 base from J, with 4 bases between. The CDR3 bases are TGTGCCAGCAGCTCCTCGAACACTGAAGCTTTCTTT. This gives the protein CASSSSNTEAFF.

The chain carries TRBV10-1 and TRBJ2-3, with 7 bases matching TRBD1. Germline CDR1 WNHNN, CDR2 SYGVQD (reference sequence). The CDR3 runs to 15 residues. V lost 2 bases, J lost 4 bases, and 6 bases stayed unmatched. The CDR3 DNA reads TGCGCCAGCAGTGAGCAAAAAGGGGGCGCAGATACGCAGTATTTT. It encodes CASSEQKGGADTQYF.

V gene TRBV18 combines with J gene TRBJ1-1, with D possibly matching TRBD1 (6 bases). Germline values: CDR1 KGHSH, CDR2 LQKENI. V lost 3 bases and J lost 2, with 13 bases in between. The CDR3 spans 15 residues. The CDR3 DNA reads TGTGCCAGCTCACCCACGGACAGATTAAACACTGAAGCTTTCTTT. It codes for CASSPTDRLNTEAFF.

This chain uses TRBV15 with TRBJ1-5; D uncertain. This CDR3 is built from 16 residues. Germline values: CDR1 LNHNV, CDR2 YYDKDF (reference sequence). Trimming left V 0 bases short and J 4 bases short, with 13 bases between. The CDR3 loop reads CATSREAGTGNQPQHF. For the CDR3, the DNA is TGTGCCACCAGCAGAGAGGCGGGAACGGGAAATCAGCCCCAGCATTTT.

This chain connects TRBV24-1 to TRBJ2-2; D is perhaps TRBD1 (7 bases). Germline CDR1 reads KGHDR; CDR2 reads SFDVKD. The CDR3 extends over 16 amino acids. With 5 bases removed from V and 2 bases from J, the gap between germline ends came to 14 bases. The chain's CDR3 is CATSGGTAYNTGELFF. The CDR3 DNA reads TGTGCCACCAGTGGCGGGACAGCCTACAACACCGGGGAGCTGTTTTTT.

The gene calls are TRBV18 and TRBJ1-1; no clear D gene. The germline V gene encodes CDR1 KGHSH and CDR2 LQKENI. This CDR3 spans 15 amino acids. Trimming took 2 bases from V and 4 from J, leaving 14 bases between them. CDR3 in amino acids: CASSPIYGDRTEAFF. Written as DNA, the CDR3 is TGTGCCAGCTCACCAATCTACGGGGATCGCACTGAAGCTTTCTTT. The whole variable domain, remainder taken from reference TRBV18 and TRBJ1-1, is NAGVMQNPRHLVRRRGQEARLRCSPMKGHSHVYWYRQLPEEGLKFMVYLQKENIIDESGMPKERFSAEFPKEGPSILRIQQVVRGDSAAYFCASSPIYGDRTEAFFGQGTRLTVV.

This clone appeared a single time. The genes are TRBV10-3 and TRBJ2-5; D is possibly TRBD2 (6 bases). The CDR3 sequence is 13 residues long. Germline-derived CDR1 and CDR2 are ENHRY and SYGVKD. Trimming left V 6 bases short and J 0 bases short, with 8 bases between. CDR3 bases: TGTGCCATCAGCCGGGACTACCAAGAGACCCAGTACTTC. It codes for CAISRDYQETQYF.

The chain carries TRBV12-3 or TRBV12-4 and TRBJ2-7; the D gene is possibly TRBD1 (6 bases). The germline V and J ends were trimmed by 6 bases and 0 bases, with 9 bases remaining between them. This CDR3 region has 13 residues. The CDR3 spells CASSTGRSYEQYV. The CDR3 region has the DNA TGTGCCAGCAGCACAGGGCGCTCCTACGAGCAGTACGTC.